A selection of T cell receptor beta chains follows, all from one sample in a study of cytotoxic CD8 clonotypes in ibrutinib-treated CLL. Profiled with immunoSEQ multiplex PCR; TCRdb holds only in-frame clones, not every one. The profile shows around 77,000 clones, 80% of them singletons. The material was PBMCs, obtained at disease progression, from a patient treated with ibrutinib. These TCRs come from a human donor with chronic lymphocytic leukemia. The CDR3 runs from the conserved cysteine through the conserved F or W. Each record gives: J gene, D gene, clone size, V gene, CDR3 protein, CDR3 DNA. A D gene is named only where the DNA matches it firmly. Clone size is stated in some rows and not others, as once, few, many or a class when expanded.

>TRBJ2-7|TRBD1|.|TRBV7-2
CASSFRDRAGEQYF
TGTGCCAGCAGCTTCCGAGACAGGGCTGGCGAGCAGTACTTC
>TRBJ1-1|.|once|TRBV6-1
CASIEGAEAFF
TGTGCCAGCATTGAGGGGGCTGAAGCTTTCTTT
>TRBJ2-7|TRBD2|once|TRBV6-1
CASAGLAAYEQYF
TGTGCCAGTGCGGGACTAGCGGCCTACGAGCAGTACTTC
>TRBJ1-1|TRBD1|.|TRBV2
CASSTTDRGSTEAFF
TGTGCCAGCAGTACTACGGACAGGGGGAGCACTGAAGCTTTCTTT
>TRBJ2-7|.|.|TRBV2
CASRGSPYEQYF
TGTGCCAGCAGAGGGAGCCCCTACGAGCAGTACTTC
>TRBJ1-5|TRBD1|.|TRBV6-1
CASRGLDRGLQPQHF
TGTGCCAGCAGGGGACTGGACAGGGGGCTTCAGCCCCAGCATTTT
>TRBJ2-7|.|.|TRBV11-2
CASSFSESSYEQYF
TGTGCCAGCAGCTTCAGCGAAAGCTCCTACGAGCAGTACTTC
>TRBJ2-3|TRBD2|few|TRBV7-9
CASSPRASGVTSDTQYF
TGTGCCAGCAGCCCCCGCGCTAGCGGGGTTACTTCAGATACGCAGTATTTT
>TRBJ2-5|TRBD1|medium-sized|TRBV6-5
CASRRGQGKTQYF
TGTGCCAGCAGGAGGGGACAGGGGAAGACCCAGTACTTC
>TRBJ2-7|.|.|TRBV29-1
CSVVRRGAYEQYF
TGCAGCGTCGTAAGGAGGGGGGCCTACGAGCAGTACTTC
>TRBJ2-1|TRBD2|.|TRBV6-5
CASTRASGGAVEQFF
TGTGCCAGCACCCGAGCTAGCGGGGGGGCAGTTGAGCAGTTCTTC
>TRBJ2-3|TRBD1|.|TRBV4-1
CASSHGDRADTQYF
TGCGCCAGCAGCCACGGTGACAGGGCCGATACGCAGTATTTT
>TRBJ1-5|.|.|TRBV29-1
CSVEDLSGWSNQPQHF
TGCAGCGTTGAAGATCTTTCGGGATGGAGCAATCAGCCCCAGCATTTT
>TRBJ1-4|.|.|TRBV4-2
CASSQELRASVLFF
TGTGCCAGCAGCCAAGAACTAAGGGCCTCGGTACTGTTTTTT
>TRBJ2-2|TRBD2|.|TRBV4-1
CASSHRGLAGGNTGELFF
TGCGCCAGCAGCCACCGCGGACTAGCGGGGGGGAACACCGGGGAGCTGTTTTTT
>TRBJ1-2|.|few|TRBV27
CASRKRGRDGYGYTF
TGTGCCAGCAGGAAAAGGGGACGGGATGGATATGGCTACACCTTC
>TRBJ2-1|.|.|TRBV5-4
CASSRDLGAYNEQFF
TGTGCCAGCAGCCGGGACCTCGGGGCTTACAATGAGCAGTTCTTC
>TRBJ2-5|.|.|TRBV28
CASSRKGEETQYF
TGTGCCAGCAGTAGAAAAGGGGAAGAGACCCAGTACTTC
>TRBJ2-7|.|.|TRBV5-1
CASSLEPGISYEQYF
TGCGCCAGCAGCTTGGAGCCCGGGATTTCCTACGAGCAGTACTTC
>TRBJ2-7|TRBD2|.|TRBV11-1
CASSVRTSGPSYEQYF
TGTGCCAGCAGCGTTCGCACTAGCGGTCCTTCCTACGAGCAGTACTTC
>TRBJ2-5|.|.|TRBV6-5
CASSYSRGAETQYF
TGTGCCAGCAGTTACTCCAGGGGTGCGGAGACCCAGTACTTC
>TRBJ2-3|.|once|TRBV7-9
CASSPGGLATADTQYF
TGTGCCAGCAGCCCCGGGGGGCTTGCTACGGCAGATACGCAGTATTTT
>TRBJ1-1|.|.|TRBV30
CAEKGEGPAEAFF
TGTGCCGAGAAAGGCGAAGGGCCGGCTGAAGCTTTCTTT
>TRBJ1-1|.|.|TRBV15
CATSSVSGTPEAFF
TGTGCCACCAGCAGTGTATCGGGGACCCCTGAAGCTTTCTTT
>TRBJ2-3|TRBD1|.|TRBV5-1
CASSMGQGPDTQYF
TGCGCCAGCAGCATGGGACAGGGCCCAGATACGCAGTATTTT
>TRBJ2-7|.|.|TRBV28
CASSLSEGAQYF
TGTGCCAGCAGTTTATCGGAGGGGGCGCAGTACTTC
>TRBJ2-7|.|.|TRBV13
CASSLLRGRYEQYF
TGTGCCAGCAGCTTACTAAGAGGGAGGTACGAGCAGTACTTC
>TRBJ2-5|TRBD1|.|TRBV5-1
CASSLGQGAWETQYF
TGCGCCAGCAGCTTGGGGCAGGGGGCTTGGGAGACCCAGTACTTC
>TRBJ2-1|.|.|TRBV29-1
CSVDQVLRNEQFF
TGCAGCGTTGATCAGGTTTTGCGCAATGAGCAGTTCTTC
>TRBJ2-1|.|.|TRBV18
CASSPGYNEQFF
TGTGCCAGCTCACCAGGATACAATGAGCAGTTCTTC
>TRBJ2-5|TRBD1|.|TRBV27
CASSSWDRGMETQYF
TGTGCCAGCAGTAGCTGGGACAGGGGGATGGAGACCCAGTACTTC
>TRBJ2-7|TRBD1|.|TRBV6-5
CASSYSRTGGVYEQYF
TGTGCCAGCAGTTACTCGAGGACAGGGGGCGTCTACGAGCAGTACTTC
>TRBJ2-5|.|.|TRBV20-1
CSARGLGLEYF
TGCAGTGCTAGAGGTCTCGGGTTAGAGTACTTC
>TRBJ1-4|.|once|TRBV5-4
CASSHGRRTNEKLFF
TGTGCCAGCAGCCATGGCCGGAGGACTAATGAAAAACTGTTTTTT
>TRBJ2-5|.|.|TRBV7-9
CASSLVGGRQETQYF
TGTGCCAGCAGCTTAGTCGGGGGCCGCCAAGAGACCCAGTACTTC
>TRBJ2-3|TRBD2|.|TRBV6-4
CASSDTVGAGGTDTQYF
TGTGCCAGCAGTGATACCGTTGGAGCGGGGGGGACAGATACGCAGTATTTT
>TRBJ2-1|TRBD2|.|TRBV7-3
CASSKWTSGEQFF
TGTGCCAGCAGTAAATGGACTAGCGGAGAGCAGTTCTTC
>TRBJ2-1|.|.|TRBV4-1
CASSQGGRNEQFF
TGCGCCAGCAGCCAAGGAGGGAGAAATGAGCAGTTCTTC
>TRBJ1-4|.|.|TRBV5-3
CARSLDGGRWEKLFF
TGTGCCAGAAGCTTGGACGGGGGAAGGTGGGAAAAACTGTTTTTT
>TRBJ1-2|TRBD1|.|TRBV28
CASRNTGGNGYTF
TGTGCCAGCAGGAATACAGGGGGCAATGGCTACACCTTC
>TRBJ2-7|TRBD2|.|TRBV28
CAGGGWQTYEQYF
TGTGCCGGGGGGGGATGGCAGACCTACGAGCAGTACTTC
>TRBJ1-2|TRBD1|.|TRBV6-1
CASSEGTGGVYGYTF
TGTGCCAGCAGTGAAGGGACAGGGGGCGTCTATGGCTACACCTTC
>TRBJ1-2|TRBD1|.|TRBV15
CATSRAGTGPEGYTF
TGTGCCACCAGCAGAGCGGGGACAGGCCCTGAGGGCTACACCTTC
>TRBJ1-1|.|once|TRBV27
CASTRSGSEAFF
TGTGCCAGCACCAGATCTGGGTCTGAAGCTTTCTTT
>TRBJ2-7|TRBD1|.|TRBV9
CASSSGQGNYYEQYF
TGTGCCAGCAGCTCGGGACAGGGGAACTACTACGAGCAGTACTTC
>TRBJ2-7|.|.|TRBV5-1
CASSFGQGFRYEQYF
TGCGCCAGCAGCTTTGGGCAGGGCTTCAGGTACGAGCAGTACTTC
>TRBJ2-5|.|.|TRBV4-1
CASSQDWRETQYF
TGCGCCAGCAGCCAAGACTGGCGGGAGACCCAGTACTTC
>TRBJ2-1|.|.|TRBV5-1
CASSLDQSYNEQFF
TGCGCCAGCAGCTTGGACCAGTCCTACAATGAGCAGTTCTTC
>TRBJ2-2|TRBD2|.|TRBV6-4
CASSVSGGNTGELFF
TGTGCCAGCAGTGTCAGCGGGGGAAACACCGGGGAGCTGTTTTTT
>TRBJ2-7|TRBD2|.|TRBV7-9
CASRRRVAGEGDEQYF
TGTGCCAGCAGGCGGCGCGTTGCGGGAGAAGGGGACGAGCAGTACTTC
>TRBJ2-7|.|.|TRBV27
CASSLSGDPLPPYEQYF
TGTGCCAGCAGTTTATCGGGAGACCCATTACCTCCCTACGAGCAGTACTTC
>TRBJ1-3|.|.|TRBV6-5
CASSYSGRTGNTIYF
TGTGCCAGCAGTTACTCGGGCAGGACTGGAAACACCATATATTTT